The source of this TCR beta chain is a study of technical replicates of blood from a few donors. TCRdb keeps only in-frame clones here, not all; method: immunoSEQ multiplex PCR. The sample shows more than 50,000 clones, more than 75% of them seen only once. The clonotype comes from a human donor in good health. Some clones in this sample may be carry-over from other donors' samples. Sequenced input: PBMCs.

The chain's CDR3 is CSGTTGGVKGPMGEQYF. The CDR3 nucleotides read TGCAGCGGAACGACAGGGGGCGTGAAGGGCCCCATGGGGGAGCAGTACTTC. V is TRBV29-1 and J is TRBJ2-7; 10 bases align to TRBD1. CDR1 and CDR2 (germline): SQVTM, ANQGSEA. V shed 7 bases and J 7 bases; nucleotides not matched to a gene: 22. The CDR3 consists of 17 residues.